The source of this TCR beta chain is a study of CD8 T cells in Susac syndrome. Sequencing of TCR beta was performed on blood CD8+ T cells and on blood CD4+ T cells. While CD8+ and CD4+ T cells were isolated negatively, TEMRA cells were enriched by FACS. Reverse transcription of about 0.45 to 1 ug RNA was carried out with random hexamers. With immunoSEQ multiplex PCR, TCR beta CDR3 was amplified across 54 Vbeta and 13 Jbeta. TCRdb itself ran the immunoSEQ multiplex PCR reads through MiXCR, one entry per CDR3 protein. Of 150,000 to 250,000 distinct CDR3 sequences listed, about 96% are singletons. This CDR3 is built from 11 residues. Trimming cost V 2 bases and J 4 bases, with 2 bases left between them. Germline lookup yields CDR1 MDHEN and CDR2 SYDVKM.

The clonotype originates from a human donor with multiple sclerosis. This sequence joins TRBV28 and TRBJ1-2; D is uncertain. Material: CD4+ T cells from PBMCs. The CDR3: CASSLSYGYTF. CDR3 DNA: TGTGCCAGCAGTTTAAGCTATGGCTACACCTTC.